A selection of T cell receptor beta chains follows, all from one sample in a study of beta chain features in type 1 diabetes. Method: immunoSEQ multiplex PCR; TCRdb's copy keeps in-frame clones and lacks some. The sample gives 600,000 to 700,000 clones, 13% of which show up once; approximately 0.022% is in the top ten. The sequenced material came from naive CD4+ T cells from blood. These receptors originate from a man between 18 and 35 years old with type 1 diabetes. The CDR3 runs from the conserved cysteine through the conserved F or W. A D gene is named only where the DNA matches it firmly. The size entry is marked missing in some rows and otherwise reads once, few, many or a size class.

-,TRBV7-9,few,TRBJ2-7,TGTGCCAGCAGCGTTGGGGGGTCCGTATACGAGCAGTACTTC,CASSVGGSVYEQYF
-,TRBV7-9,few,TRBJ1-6,TGTGCCAGCAGTACAGGGTCTTCGGGGTCCTATAATTCACCCCTCCACTTT,CASSTGSSGSYNSPLHF
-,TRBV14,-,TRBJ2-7,TGTGCCAGCAGCCAAGATAGCAGGACCCTCTACGAGCAGTACTTC,CASSQDSRTLYEQYF
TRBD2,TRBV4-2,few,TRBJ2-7,TGTGCCAGCAGCGCACTAGCGGGGGTGGGGAACGAGCAGTACTTC,CASSALAGVGNEQYF
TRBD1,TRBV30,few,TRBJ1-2,TGTGCCTGGAGTGTCGGGACAGGGATCTACACCTTC,CAWSVGTGIYTF
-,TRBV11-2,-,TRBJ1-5,TGTGCCAGCAGAGGCCAGGGGAATCAGCCCCAGCATTTT,CASRGQGNQPQHF
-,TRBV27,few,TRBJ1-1,TGTGCCAGCAGTGAATTGCGAACAGGGTTGTACACTGAAGCTTTCTTT,CASSELRTGLYTEAFF
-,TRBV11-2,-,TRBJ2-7,TGTGCCAGCAGCCCCCTTGATGGGACACCTTCCTACGAGCAGTACTTC,CASSPLDGTPSYEQYF
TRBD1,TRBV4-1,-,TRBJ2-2,TGCGCCAGCAGCCCTGGACAGGGACCTACCGGGGAGCTGTTTTTT,CASSPGQGPTGELFF
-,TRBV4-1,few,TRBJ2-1,TGCGCCAGCAGCCTTGACTCGAGCTCCTACAATGAGCAGTTCTTC,CASSLDSSSYNEQFF
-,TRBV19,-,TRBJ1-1,TGTGCCAGTAGTCTACAACTGAACACTGAAGCTTTCTTT,CASSLQLNTEAFF
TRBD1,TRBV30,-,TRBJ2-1,TGTGCCTGGGGATGGACAGGGGGCCTAGGGGAGCAGTTCTTC,CAWGWTGGLGEQFF
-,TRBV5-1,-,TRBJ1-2,TGCGCCAGCAGTCCCTTACCCCGACCGCTAGAGTACTATGGCTACACCTTC,CASSPLPRPLEYYGYTF
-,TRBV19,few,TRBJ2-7,TGTGCCAGTAGTTGGGCCTCAGTGCAGTACTTC,CASSWASVQYF
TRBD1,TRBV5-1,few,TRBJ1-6,TGCGCCAGCAGCCCGGGACAGGGAGCAGGCTCACCCCTCCACTTT,CASSPGQGAGSPLHF
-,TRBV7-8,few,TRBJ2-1,TGTGCCAGCAGCTTACCTCGAACTCCCTCCAATGAGCAGTTCTTC,CASSLPRTPSNEQFF
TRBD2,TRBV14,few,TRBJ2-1,TGTGCCAGCAGCCAAGGTGGGACTACGCTCAATGAGCAGTTCTTC,CASSQGGTTLNEQFF
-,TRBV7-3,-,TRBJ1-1,TGTGCCAGCAGCTTAAGCGGGGCAGTAAGGGACACTGAAGCTTTCTTT,CASSLSGAVRDTEAFF
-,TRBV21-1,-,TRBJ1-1,TGTGCCAGCAGCAAGGGACAGAGCCCGAACACTGAAGCTTTCTTT,CASSKGQSPNTEAFF
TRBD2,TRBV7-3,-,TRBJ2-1,TGTGCCAGCAGCACAATCGGGGGGTTCGCGGAGCAGTTCTTC,CASSTIGGFAEQFF
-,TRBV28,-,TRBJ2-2,TGTGCCAGCACCGGACCCCCCTATGTCGGGGAGCTGTTTTTT,CASTGPPYVGELFF
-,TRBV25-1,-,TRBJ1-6,TGTGCCAGCAGTGATTCGGGCTCACCCCTCCACTTT,CASSDSGSPLHF
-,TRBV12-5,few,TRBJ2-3,TGTGCTAGTGGTCCCTGGAGCACAGATACGCAGTATTTT,CASGPWSTDTQYF
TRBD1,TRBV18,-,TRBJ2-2,TGTGCCAGCTCATCCGGGACAGGGCTGGCAAACACCGGGGAGCTGTTTTTT,CASSSGTGLANTGELFF
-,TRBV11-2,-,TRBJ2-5,TGTGCCAGCAGCCTCAGCCGGGGACCGGGGACCCAGTACTTC,CASSLSRGPGTQYF
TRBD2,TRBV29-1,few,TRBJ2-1,TGCAGCGTTGGTCTAGGCGGGGGGGCGAATGAGCAGTTCTTC,CSVGLGGGANEQFF
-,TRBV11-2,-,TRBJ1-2,TGTGCCAGCTCCCCCACCCATGGCTACACCTTC,CASSPTHGYTF
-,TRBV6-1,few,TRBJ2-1,TGTGCCAGCAGTGATAGGGTAGAGCAGTTCTTC,CASSDRVEQFF
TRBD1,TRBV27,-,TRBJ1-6,TGTGCCAGCACCACAGGGGGGTCACCCCTCCACTTT,CASTTGGSPLHF
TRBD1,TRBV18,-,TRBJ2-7,TGTGCCAGCTCGCCCGGGACAGGGACGGGCGAGCAGTACTTC,CASSPGTGTGEQYF
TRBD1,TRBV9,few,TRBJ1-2,TGTGCCAGCAGCGTAGGGACAGGCCCCTATGGCTACACCTTC,CASSVGTGPYGYTF
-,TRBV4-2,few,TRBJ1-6,TGTGCCAGCAGCCAAGATAGGACCCCAGATTCACCCCTCCACTTT,CASSQDRTPDSPLHF
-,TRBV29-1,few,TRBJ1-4,TGCAGCGTTGAAGATCTTGGCAGCTGGGATGCAACTAATGAAAAACTGTTTTTT,CSVEDLGSWDATNEKLFF
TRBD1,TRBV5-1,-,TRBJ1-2,TGCGCCAGCAGCCCTACAGGGGGCAACTATGGCTACACCTTC,CASSPTGGNYGYTF